Presented here are 28 T cell receptor beta chains from one specimen sequenced in a study of shared clonotypes between healthy human individuals. Repertoires were generated with immunoSEQ multiplex PCR, while TCRdb's copy carries only in-frame clones and drops some. The table has approximately 2,000,000 clones, 93% seen once. Selected positively for CCR7 and CD45RO-negative, naive CD8 cells excluded terminally differentiated effector memory CD45RA+ cells. The sequenced material came from naive CD8+ T cells from PBMCs. Receptors originate from a young man in good health. Some clones in this sample may be carry-over from other donors' samples.

The J gene is TRBJ2-4, the V gene TRBV2; no clear D gene. With 2 bases removed from V and 0 bases from J, the gap between germline ends came to 11 bases. CDR1 and CDR2 from the germline V gene are SNHLY and FYNNEI. The CDR3 extends over 16 amino acids. CDR3 region: CASSESGILAKNIQYF. CDR3 DNA: TGTGCCAGCAGTGAATCGGGCATACTAGCCAAAAACATTCAGTACTTC.

The genes are TRBV28 and TRBJ2-5; D gene uncertain. Germline values: CDR1 MDHEN, CDR2 SYDVKM. V lost 4 bases, J lost 5 bases, and 20 bases lay in between. This CDR3 comprises 16 residues. CDR3 DNA sequence: TGTGCCAGCAGTTCCCCTAGGGCTATTGGTGGTGAGACCCAGTACTTC. Translation: CASSSPRAIGGETQYF. The full variable domain, rest sourced from reference TRBV28 and TRBJ2-5, is DVKVTQSSRYLVKRTGEKVFLECVQDMDHENMFWYRQDPGLGLRLIYFSYDVKMKEKGDIPEGYSVSREKKERFSLILESASTNQTSMYLCASSSPRAIGGETQYFGPGTRLLVL.

J is TRBJ1-1 and V is TRBV28, with D possibly being TRBD1 (6 bases). The germline CDR1 and CDR2 sequences are MDHEN and SYDVKM. V was cut by 5 bases and J by 3 bases, with 22 bases left in between. There are 17 residues in the CDR3. The CDR3 nucleotides read TGTGCCAGCAGTACCCCTGGGGGGGCGGGTTCCGACACTGAAGCTTTCTTT. Protein: CASSTPGGAGSDTEAFF.

This sequence joins TRBV4-2 and TRBJ2-7; D possibly uses TRBD1 or TRBD2 (5 bases each). The CDR3 length is 13 residues. Germline lookup yields CDR1 LGHNA and CDR2 YNFKEQ. V lost 5 bases and J lost 6, with 14 bases in between. CDR3 bases: TGTGCCAGCAGCTCCGGGACCGGCGCCGAGCAGTACTTC. This codes for CASSSGTGAEQYF.

In the case of this clone: Other DNA sequences from this sample encode an identical CDR3 as well. The rearrangement links TRBV27 to TRBJ2-7; 11 bases agree with TRBD1. Germline loops: CDR1 MNHEY, CDR2 SMNVEV (reference sequence). This CDR3 region has 14 residues. Germline trimming cut 9 bases from V and 3 bases from J; bases unmatched to any gene: 7. CDR3 sequence (DNA): TGTGCCAGTTCGGCCGGGACAGGGGGCTACGAGCAGTACTTC. Amino acid sequence: CASSAGTGGYEQYF.

The V and J genes are TRBV4-3 and TRBJ2-1, with 16 bases aligning to TRBD2. The length of the CDR3 is 16 residues. Per germline, CDR1 LGHNA and CDR2 YSLEER. The V and J ends lost 4 bases and 8 bases, in that order; junction bases with no gene match: 5. For the CDR3, the DNA is TGCGCCAGCAGCCCTGGGACTAGCGGGAGGGCCTATGAGCAGTTCTTC. Its translation: CASSPGTSGRAYEQFF.

The chain uses TRBV19 and TRBJ2-7; unclear D gene. Germline assignment: CDR1 LNHDA and CDR2 SQIVND (reference sequence). The CDR3 runs 11 residues. Trimming removed 4 bases from V and 3 bases from J, with 4 bases in between. CDR3 loop: CASSNHYEQYF. DNA of the CDR3: TGTGCCAGTAGTAACCACTACGAGCAGTACTTC.

This rearrangement joins TRBV19 to TRBJ2-7, with 7 positions matching TRBD2. Trimming cost V 3 bases and J 5 bases; bases outside gene matches: 10. There are 15 residues in the CDR3. Germline-derived CDR1 and CDR2 are LNHDA and SQIVND (reference sequence). CDR3 sequence: CASSMSTSTRHEQYF. CDR3 coding DNA: TGTGCCAGTAGTATGTCGACTAGCACCCGCCACGAGCAGTACTTC.

V usage is TRBV11-2 and J usage is TRBJ1-1; no clear D. V lost 3 bases and J lost 5, with 16 bases in between. CDR1 and CDR2 (germline): SGHAT, FQNNGV. CDR3 length: 15 residues. The CDR3 here is CASSFNTLTGTEAFF. The CDR3 DNA follows: TGTGCCAGCAGCTTCAACACGCTCACGGGGACTGAAGCTTTCTTT.

V gene TRBV9 combines with J gene TRBJ2-5; tentatively, D is TRBD2 (6 bases). The germline gives CDR1 SGDLS, CDR2 YYNGEE. The ends were cut back, 1 base at V and 1 base at J, with 11 bases in the middle. CDR3 length: 15 residues. The CDR3 protein is CASSVTGTAQETQYF. The CDR3 nucleotides read TGTGCCAGCAGCGTAACCGGGACTGCCCAAGAGACCCAGTACTTC.

The V gene is TRBV19, the J gene TRBJ1-2; D gene uncertain. Trimming removed 6 bases at V and 6 bases at J, with 11 bases between. The CDR3 extends over 12 amino acids. Germline CDR1 LNHDA, CDR2 SQIVND (reference sequence). The CDR3 coding sequence is TGTGCCAGTAGGTTAGGGATCGATGGCTACACCTTC. This encodes CASRLGIDGYTF.

This chain uses TRBV11-2 with TRBJ2-1; a possible D gene is TRBD2 (5 bases). V lost 4 bases and J lost 0, with 10 bases in between. The CDR3 runs to 15 residues. Per germline, CDR1 SGHAT and CDR2 FQNNGV. CDR3 sequence: CASSSGYSSYNEQFF. CDR3 nucleotide sequence: TGTGCCAGCAGCTCGGGATATAGCTCCTACAATGAGCAGTTCTTC.

This chain uses TRBV25-1 with TRBJ1-1; unclear D gene. The V end lost 5 bases, the J end lost 4 bases, and 11 bases lay between the germline ends. Germline V lookup: CDR1 MGHDK, CDR2 SYGVNS. The CDR3 sequence is 13 residues long. Here the CDR3 DNA reads TGTGCCAGCAGTCAGTCCATGAGCACTGAAGCTTTCTTT. Translation: CASSQSMSTEAFF. The full variable domain, in which reference TRBV25-1 and TRBJ1-1 provide the parts outside the CDR3, is EADIYQTPRYLVIGTGKKITLECSQTMGHDKMYWYQQDPGMELHLIHYSYGVNSTEKGDLSSESTVSRIRTEHFPLTLESARPSHTSQYLCASSQSMSTEAFFGQGTRLTVV.

CDR3 residues: CASSPPGSRNQPQHF. In DNA form, the CDR3 reads TGTGCCAGCAGCCCCCCAGGGAGTCGGAATCAGCCCCAGCATTTT. This rearrangement joins TRBV27 to TRBJ1-5, with D tentatively TRBD1 (5 bases). This CDR3 contains 15 residues. CDR1 is MNHEY, CDR2 SMNVEV, per germline (reference sequence). Trimming left V 6 bases short and J 4 bases short, with 16 bases between.

This clone came up a few times. The chain recombines TRBV7-9 with TRBJ1-1, with D uncertain. The germline CDR1 and CDR2 sequences are SEHNR and FQNEAQ (reference sequence). The V end was cut by 10 bases, the J end by 4 bases, with 13 bases between. This CDR3 has 12 amino acids. CDR3 sequence reads: CATVSGSTEAFF. CDR3 in DNA: TGTGCCACCGTAAGTGGTAGCACTGAAGCTTTCTTT.

The gene calls are TRBV7-8 and TRBJ2-7; 7 bases agree with TRBD1. Germline CDR1 is SGHVS and CDR2 is FQNEAQ. The CDR3 is 15 residues long. The V gene end was trimmed by 5 bases and the J gene end by 1 base; junction bases not matched to a gene: 8. This chain's CDR3 is CASSRPGTASYEQYF. CDR3 in DNA: TGTGCCAGCAGCCGTCCCGGGACAGCTTCCTACGAGCAGTACTTC.

This rearrangement joins TRBV19 to TRBJ2-1; perhaps TRBD1 as D (6 bases). V gave up 5 bases and J gave up 9 bases, with 14 bases separating them. Germline V gene data show CDR1 as LNHDA and CDR2 as SQIVND (reference sequence). This CDR3 contains 13 residues. The CDR3 loop reads CASSPGDGLEQFF. For the CDR3, the DNA is TGTGCCAGTAGTCCAGGGGACGGTCTTGAGCAGTTCTTC.

This clone is a singleton in its sample. This CDR3 reads CASSDPLAGTDTQYF. As DNA, the CDR3 is TGTGCCAGCAGCGATCCACTAGCGGGCACAGATACGCAGTATTTT. The chain has TRBV7-9 and TRBJ2-3; TRBD2 matches at 8 bases. CDR1 SEHNR and CDR2 FQNEAQ come from the germline V gene (reference sequence). J was trimmed by 1 base and V by 5 bases; bases with no gene match: 5. The CDR3 has 15 residues. Complete variable domain (other parts from reference TRBV7-9 and TRBJ2-3): DTGVSQNPRHKITKRGQNVTFRCDPISEHNRLYWYRQTLGQGPEFLTYFQNEAQLEKSRLLSDRFSAERPKGSFSTLEIQRTEQGDSAMYLCASSDPLAGTDTQYFGPGTRLTVL.

The chain links TRBV11-2 to TRBJ2-7, with D possibly matching TRBD1 (6 bases). Germline V gene sequence: CDR1 SGHAT, CDR2 FQNNGV. The germline V and J ends were trimmed by 8 bases and 5 bases, with 19 bases remaining between them. The CDR3 extends over 14 amino acids. CDR3: CASSLNRVVHEQYF. Written as DNA, the CDR3 is TGTGCCAGCTCCCTAAACAGGGTTGTCCACGAGCAGTACTTC.

This sequence joins TRBV28 and TRBJ1-4; D not certain. The CDR3 has 12 residues. Germline V gene data show CDR1 as MDHEN and CDR2 as SYDVKM. Trimming removed 3 bases at V and 7 bases at J, with 6 bases between. The CDR3 nucleotides read TGTGCCAGCAGTTTTAAGTTTGAAAAACTGTTTTTT. Its translation: CASSFKFEKLFF.

This chain links TRBV28 with TRBJ2-1; D unclear. Per germline, CDR1 MDHEN and CDR2 SYDVKM. The CDR3 is 16 amino acids. Trimming removed 4 bases from V and 0 bases from J, with 13 bases in between. CDR3 sequence (DNA): TGTGCCAGCAGTTCCCAGTGGGAATTCTCCTACAATGAGCAGTTCTTC. Its translation is CASSSQWEFSYNEQFF.

This clone was seen just once. The rearrangement uses TRBV28 and TRBJ2-7; D ambiguous. The CDR3 length is 14 residues. The V and J ends lost 1 base and 5 bases respectively, with 12 bases between them. Germline values: CDR1 MDHEN, CDR2 SYDVKM. The DNA of the CDR3 is TGTGCCAGCAGTTTATCGCTATTGGCCCACGAGCAGTACTTC. It specifies CASSLSLLAHEQYF.

The chain recombines TRBV27 with TRBJ2-7, with D perhaps being TRBD1 or TRBD2 (5 bases each). Trimming left V 5 bases short and J 0 bases short, with 14 bases between. The germline V gene encodes CDR1 MNHEY and CDR2 SMNVEV (reference sequence). The CDR3 contains 15 residues. CDR3 loop: CASSGPGRSSYEQYF. DNA for the CDR3: TGTGCCAGCAGTGGGCCGGGGCGGAGCTCCTACGAGCAGTACTTC.

This clone was counted once. The chain has TRBV9 and TRBJ1-2; 8 bases align to TRBD1. The germline V gene encodes CDR1 SGDLS and CDR2 YYNGEE. The V segment lost 4 bases and the J segment 5 bases; nucleotides outside the gene matches: 7. The CDR3 is 14 residues long. In nucleotides, the CDR3 is TGTGCCAGCAGCTCGGGACAGGATTTATATGGCTACACCTTC. This encodes CASSSGQDLYGYTF.

The chain employs TRBV27 and TRBJ2-5, with D perhaps matching TRBD2 (6 bases). CDR3 size: 14 residues. CDR1 and CDR2 from the germline V gene are MNHEY and SMNVEV (reference sequence). The V end lost 5 bases, the J end lost 4 bases, and 14 bases lay between the germline ends. CDR3 nucleotides: TGTGCCAGCAGTGTGTGGGGAGGCTCAGAGACCCAGTACTTC. This encodes CASSVWGGSETQYF.

The chain has TRBV21-1 and TRBJ2-5; the table's D call, TRBD2, has no DNA check behind it. TRBV21-1 counts as a pseudogene. The CDR3 length is 20 residues. The CDR3 nucleotides read TGTGCCAGCAGCTCGGGACTAAAAGAACTAGCGGGAGAGGGGGGTGAGGCCCAGTACTTC. It codes for CASSSGLKELAGEGGEAQYF.

The gene calls are TRBV4-2 and TRBJ2-1, with D possibly called TRBD1 or TRBD2 (5 bases each). Looked up from germline, CDR1 is LGHNA and CDR2 is YNFKEQ. This CDR3 region has 17 residues. The V and J ends lost 3 bases and 12 bases respectively, with 27 bases between them. This chain's CDR3 is CASSHPPGRTEFLGQFF. CDR3 nucleotides: TGTGCCAGCAGCCACCCTCCGGGACGGACTGAATTTTTAGGGCAGTTCTTC.

The V gene is TRBV5-5, the J gene TRBJ1-1, with D perhaps TRBD1 (5 bases). Trimming cost V 4 bases and J 8 bases, with 12 bases left between them. Germline V gives CDR1 SGHKS, CDR2 YYEKEE (reference sequence). The CDR3 has 12 amino acids. The CDR3 DNA reads as TGTGCCAGCAGCCCGGGACTTGGGGAAGCTTTCTTT. Residues: CASSPGLGEAFF.